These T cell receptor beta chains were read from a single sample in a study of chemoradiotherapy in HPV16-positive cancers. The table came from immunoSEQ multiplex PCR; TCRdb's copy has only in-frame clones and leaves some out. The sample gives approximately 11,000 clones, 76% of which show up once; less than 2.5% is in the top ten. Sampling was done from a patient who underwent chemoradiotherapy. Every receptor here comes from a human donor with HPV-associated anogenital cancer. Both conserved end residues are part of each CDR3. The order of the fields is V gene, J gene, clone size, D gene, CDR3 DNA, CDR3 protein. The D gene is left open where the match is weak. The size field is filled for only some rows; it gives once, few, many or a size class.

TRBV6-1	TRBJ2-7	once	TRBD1	TGTGCCACGAGCCCCGGGACAGGCCCCTACGAGCAGTACTTC	CATSPGTGPYEQYF
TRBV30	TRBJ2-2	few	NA	TGTGCCTGGAGTTTGAATCCTAACACCGGGGAGCTGTTTTTT	CAWSLNPNTGELFF
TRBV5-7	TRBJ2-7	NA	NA	TGTGCCAGCAGCCCGTGCGGTTATGGGCGGAGAGAAGACGAGCAGTACTTC	CASSPCGYGRREDEQYF
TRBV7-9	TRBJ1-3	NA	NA	TGTGCCCTAACCGGGGCCACCATATATTTT	CALTGATIYF
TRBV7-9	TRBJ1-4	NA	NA	TGTGCCAGCAACAAAGTGGGGGCTGAAAAACTGTTTTTT	CASNKVGAEKLFF
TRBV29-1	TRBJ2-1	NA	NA	TGCAGCGTCCGGACCGAGGAGCAGTTCTTC	CSVRTEEQFF
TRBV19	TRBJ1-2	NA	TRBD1	TGTGCCAGTACCCCACAGGGGCGCTATGGCTACACCTTC	CASTPQGRYGYTF
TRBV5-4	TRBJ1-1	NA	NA	TGTGCCAGCAGTCGACCCGGCACCAGTACGAACACTGAAGCTTTCTTT	CASSRPGTSTNTEAFF
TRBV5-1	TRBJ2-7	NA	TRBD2	TGCGCCAGCAGCTATAGGGACCCGACTAGCGGTTCCTCCTACGAGCAGTACTTC	CASSYRDPTSGSSYEQYF
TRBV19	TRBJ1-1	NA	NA	TGTGCCAGTACCCGATGGGGGGCTAAGAGGTTCGCTGAAGCTTTCTTT	CASTRWGAKRFAEAFF
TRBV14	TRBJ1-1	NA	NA	TGTGCCAGCAGCCAAGTCGCAGGGTTTTACACTGAAGCTTTCTTT	CASSQVAGFYTEAFF
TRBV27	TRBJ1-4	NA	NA	TGTGCCACCCGGGAGTTGGGGAATGAAAAACTGTTTTTT	CATRELGNEKLFF
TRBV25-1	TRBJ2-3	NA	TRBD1	TGTGCCAGCAGTGAATGGGACGACAGGGTTGATACGCAGTATTTT	CASSEWDDRVDTQYF
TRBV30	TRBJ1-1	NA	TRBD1	TGTGCCTGGAGCCCGGGACAGGGCACTGAAGCTTTCTTT	CAWSPGQGTEAFF
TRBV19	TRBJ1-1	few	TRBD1	TGTGCCAGTAGTTACAGGACAGGGGACACTGAAGCTTTCTTT	CASSYRTGDTEAFF
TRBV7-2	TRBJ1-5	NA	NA	TGTGCCAGCAGTGGGGATTACTATAGCAATCAGCCCCAGCATTTT	CASSGDYYSNQPQHF
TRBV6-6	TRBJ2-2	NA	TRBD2	TGTGCCAGCGGGACTAGCGGGGGGGGCGGGGAGCTGTTTTTT	CASGTSGGGGELFF
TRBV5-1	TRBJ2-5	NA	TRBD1	TGCGCCAGCAGCGTGGGACAGGACGAAGAGACCCAGTACTTC	CASSVGQDEETQYF